These 23 T cell receptor beta chains came from one sample sequenced in a study of shared clonotypes between healthy human individuals. Some clones are missing from TCRdb's copy, which holds only in-frame ones; the method was immunoSEQ multiplex PCR. Among a few million clones, 90% to 96% were seen once, and the ten largest hold 0.1% to 0.15%. Sequencing was carried out using naive CD4+ T cells sorted from blood. Subset in this sample: CD45RA+ positively selected. These receptors came from a man between 18 and 29 years old in good health.

The J gene is TRBJ2-7, the V gene TRBV5-1; 9 nucleotides align to TRBD1. Germline assignment: CDR1 SGHRS and CDR2 YFSETQ. V was clipped by 4 bases and J by 2 bases; unmatched bases: 4. The CDR3 runs to 14 residues. The CDR3: CASSTGTGTYEQYF. The DNA for the CDR3 is TGCGCCAGCAGCACGGGGACAGGGACCTACGAGCAGTACTTC.

CDR3: CASSLDGGVDNEQFF. CDR3 nucleotides: TGTGCCAGCAGCTTAGACGGGGGGGTGGACAATGAGCAGTTCTTC. The chain recombines TRBV7-6 with TRBJ2-1; 8 bases fit TRBD2. Germline trimming cut 1 base from V and 5 bases from J; bases unmatched to any gene: 4. CDR3 size: 15 residues. Looked up from germline, CDR1 is SGHVS and CDR2 is FNYEAQ.

The chain is built from TRBV4-3 and TRBJ2-1; maybe TRBD2 (7 bases). V lost 1 base and J 4 bases, leaving 11 bases between the germline ends. This CDR3 is built from 15 residues. CDR1 and CDR2 from the germline V gene are LGHNA and YSLEER. CDR3 in amino acids: CASSQAGGLYNEQFF. Written as DNA, the CDR3 is TGCGCCAGCAGCCAAGCGGGGGGCCTTTACAATGAGCAGTTCTTC.

The rearrangement joins TRBV7-2 to TRBJ1-1; D possibly corresponds to TRBD1 (5 bases). This CDR3 spans 14 amino acids. Germline V gene data show CDR1 as SGHTA and CDR2 as FQGNSA. Trimming shortened V by 5 bases and J by 5 bases, and 15 bases separated the two germline ends. The CDR3 spells CASSQEPKGTEAFF. CDR3 DNA sequence: TGTGCCAGCAGCCAAGAACCGAAGGGGACTGAAGCTTTCTTT.

In this sample, this clone turned up once. This sequence joins TRBV7-6 and TRBJ2-7; maybe TRBD1 (6 bases). Trimming pared 0 bases from V and 6 bases from J, leaving 9 bases between. The CDR3 runs 13 residues. Germline assignment: CDR1 SGHVS and CDR2 FNYEAQ. The CDR3 nucleotides read TGTGCCAGCAGCTTAGCGCCCAGGGGCGAGCAGTACTTC. Its translation is CASSLAPRGEQYF.

The chain uses TRBV30 and TRBJ2-2, with D unclear. The CDR3 loop spans 13 amino acids. Trimming took 0 bases from V and 4 from J, leaving 6 bases between them. The germline V gene has CDR1 GTSNPN and CDR2 SVGIG (reference sequence). The CDR3 bases are TGTGCCTGGAGTGTACTGAGCACCGGGGAGCTGTTTTTT. Translating gives CAWSVLSTGELFF.

The rearrangement joins TRBV2 to TRBJ2-7, with 9 bases identical to TRBD2. J lost 5 bases, V lost 3 bases, and 8 bases had no gene match. Germline V gives CDR1 SNHLY, CDR2 FYNNEI. CDR3 length equals 15 residues. This chain's CDR3 is CASSERSGRTHEQYF. The CDR3, as DNA: TGTGCCAGCAGTGAGAGGAGCGGGAGGACCCACGAGCAGTACTTC.

The chain carries TRBV5-1 and TRBJ1-1, with 9 bases lining up with TRBD1. CDR3 size: 15 residues. The ends lost 3 bases at V and 6 bases at J; junction bases unmatched: 9. Germline V gene data show CDR1 as SGHRS and CDR2 as YFSETQ. This chain's CDR3 is CASSSGDRVQPEAFF. CDR3 coding DNA: TGCGCCAGCAGCTCCGGGGACAGGGTCCAGCCTGAAGCTTTCTTT.

The CDR3: CASSRGVGKVEKLFF. DNA of the CDR3: TGTGCCAGCAGTCGGGGCGTAGGGAAGGTTGAAAAACTGTTTTTT. The chain joins TRBV6-6 to TRBJ1-4; weak D call: TRBD1 (5 bases). CDR1 and CDR2 from the germline V gene are MNHNY and SVGAGI (reference sequence). The CDR3 has 15 amino acids. V was cut by 5 bases and J by 7 bases, with 17 bases left in between.

This chain links TRBV7-2 with TRBJ2-5; perhaps D is TRBD1 or TRBD2 (5 bases each). V was clipped by 5 bases and J by 5 bases, with 18 bases between them. The CDR3 is made up of 15 amino acids. CDR1 and CDR2 (germline): SGHTA, FQGNSA. The CDR3 here is CASSPGTGNWETQYF. In DNA, the CDR3 is TGTGCCAGCAGCCCGGGGACGGGGAATTGGGAGACCCAGTACTTC.

This clone has a handful of counts. This chain uses TRBV29-1 with TRBJ1-2; perhaps TRBD1 as D (5 bases). The ends were cut back, 8 bases at V and 3 bases at J, with 13 bases in the middle. Germline V gene data show CDR1 as SQVTM and CDR2 as ANQGSEA. The length of the CDR3 is 12 residues. CDR3 sequence: CSSQGTDYGYTF. CDR3 in DNA: TGCAGCTCCCAAGGGACTGACTATGGCTACACCTTC.

J is TRBJ2-4 and V is TRBV9; 9 bases agree with TRBD2. The CDR3 extends over 19 amino acids. Trimming cost V 3 bases and J 3 bases; bases outside gene matches: 16. The V gene's germline CDR1 is SGDLS and CDR2 YYNGEE. Written as DNA, the CDR3 is TGTGCCAGCAGCGAAGTCTTTGGCGGGAGGGCCGTGGACAAAAACATTCAGTACTTC. As protein: CASSEVFGGRAVDKNIQYF.

V is TRBV19 and J is TRBJ1-3; D is possibly TRBD1 (6 bases). This CDR3 is built from 14 residues. Trimming took off 6 bases at V and 0 bases at J, with 9 bases between the two ends. Per the germline V gene, CDR1 is LNHDA and CDR2 is SQIVND (reference sequence). DNA for the CDR3: TGTGCCAGTAGCCAGGGGAGCTCTGGAAACACCATATATTTT. As protein: CASSQGSSGNTIYF.

V is TRBV15 and J is TRBJ2-3; D is uncertain. CDR3 length equals 17 residues. V shed 0 bases and J shed 6 bases, with 19 bases lying between them. The germline V gene has CDR1 LNHNV and CDR2 YYDKDF (reference sequence). The CDR3 spells CATSRELPWQVEDTQYF. For the CDR3, the DNA is TGTGCCACCAGCAGAGAGTTACCTTGGCAGGTTGAGGATACGCAGTATTTT.

The chain employs TRBV2 and TRBJ1-5; D uncertain. Trimming took 5 bases from V and 0 from J, leaving 8 bases between them. The CDR3 is 14 residues long. CDR1 and CDR2 (germline): SNHLY, FYNNEI. The CDR3 bases are TGTGCCAGCAGTAAGACTTATAGCAATCAGCCCCAGCATTTT. Translated, it gives CASSKTYSNQPQHF.

This chain uses TRBV7-2 with TRBJ1-2; D is perhaps TRBD1 (6 bases). Trimming removed 3 bases at V and 12 bases at J, with 17 bases between. The length of the CDR3 is 13 residues. Germline V CDR1 and CDR2: SGHTA, FQGNSA. The DNA of the CDR3 is TGTGCCAGCAGCTTTGGGCAGGGGCGTAGTAACACCTTC. Protein: CASSFGQGRSNTF.

The rearrangement links TRBV30 to TRBJ1-6; D perhaps matches TRBD1 (6 bases). CDR1 and CDR2 (germline): GTSNPN, SVGIG (reference sequence). With 5 bases removed from V and 5 bases from J, the gap between germline ends came to 19 bases. The CDR3 contains 16 residues. The CDR3 nucleotides read TGTGCCTGGGCCAGGCACACAGGGACGGATAATTCACCCCTCCACTTT. Translation gives CAWARHTGTDNSPLHF.

The gene calls are TRBV6-1 and TRBJ1-2; D call uncertain. V was pared by 7 bases and J by 7 bases, with 13 bases between. CDR1 and CDR2 from the germline V gene are MNHNS and SASEGT. CDR3 length equals 12 residues. This chain's CDR3 is CASTLRFSGYTF. The CDR3 coding sequence is TGTGCCAGCACATTAAGGTTTTCTGGCTACACCTTC.

The J gene is TRBJ2-4, the V gene TRBV7-9; no clear D gene. The CDR3 covers 13 residues. The germline V and J ends were trimmed by 0 bases and 5 bases, with 5 bases remaining between them. The germline CDR1 and CDR2 sequences are SEHNR and FQNEAQ (reference sequence). The CDR3 nucleotides read TGTGCCAGCAGCTTAGCGCCGGAAAACATTCAGTACTTC. It codes for CASSLAPENIQYF.

This clone was found a few times. V is TRBV7-9 and J is TRBJ1-6; 9 bases agree with TRBD1. J was trimmed by 9 bases and V by 5 bases; bases with no gene match: 8. The CDR3 is 15 amino acids. CDR1 is SEHNR, CDR2 FQNEAQ, per germline (reference sequence). CDR3 residues: CASSPGDRESSPLHF. The DNA for the CDR3 is TGTGCCAGCAGCCCGGGGGACAGGGAAAGTTCACCCCTCCACTTT. The complete variable domain, with remaining parts taken from reference TRBV7-9 and TRBJ1-6, reads DTGVSQNPRHKITKRGQNVTFRCDPISEHNRLYWYRQTLGQGPEFLTYFQNEAQLEKSRLLSDRFSAERPKGSFSTLEIQRTEQGDSAMYLCASSPGDRESSPLHFGNGTRLTVT.

The chain carries TRBV19 and TRBJ1-3, with TRBD1 matching 7 bases. V was pared by 5 bases and J by 0 bases, with 10 bases of the junction left unmatched. The length of the CDR3 is 17 residues. Germline V gene sequence: CDR1 LNHDA, CDR2 SQIVND (reference sequence). The DNA for the CDR3 is TGTGCCAGTAGTGGCCGGGACAGAGCTCTCTCTGGAAACACCATATATTTT. Residues: CASSGRDRALSGNTIYF.

This chain joins TRBV11-3 and TRBJ2-3, with D possibly matching TRBD2 (7 bases). The germline gives CDR1 SGHNT, CDR2 YENEEA. The CDR3 sequence is 16 residues long. V was clipped by 5 bases and J by 6 bases, with 21 bases between them. This CDR3 is CASSPHPGAGEDTQYF. The CDR3 DNA is TGTGCCAGCAGCCCCCACCCAGGGGCGGGAGAGGATACGCAGTATTTT.

The V call is TRBV30, the J call TRBJ1-2, with 12 bases identical to TRBD1. This CDR3 is 13 amino acids long. Germline V lookup: CDR1 GTSNPN, CDR2 SVGIG (reference sequence). V shed 3 bases, J shed 8 bases, and the junction held 4 bases outside the gene matches. The CDR3 DNA sequence: TGTGCCTGGAGCAGGGACAGGGGGCACGGCTACACCTTC. Translating gives CAWSRDRGHGYTF.